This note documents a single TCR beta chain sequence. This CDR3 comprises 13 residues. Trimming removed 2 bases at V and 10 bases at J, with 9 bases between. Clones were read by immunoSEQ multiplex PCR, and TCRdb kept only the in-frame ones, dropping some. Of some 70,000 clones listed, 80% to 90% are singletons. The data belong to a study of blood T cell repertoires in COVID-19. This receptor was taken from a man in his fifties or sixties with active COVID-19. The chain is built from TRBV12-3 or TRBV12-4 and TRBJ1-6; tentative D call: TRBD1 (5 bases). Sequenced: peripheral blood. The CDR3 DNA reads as TGTGCCAGCAGTTTAAGCCAGGGATCACCCCTCCACTTT. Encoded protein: CASSLSQGSPLHF.